The present TCR beta chain was sequenced within a study of regulatory T cells in long-lasting Graves disease. The CDR3 loop spans 15 amino acids. With V trimmed by 5 bases and J by 14 bases, 12 bases remained unmatched. Germline V lookup: CDR1 SGHVS, CDR2 FQNEAQ. Time point defined: newly diagnosed GD, antithyroid drugs for less than 3 months. The TCR library was prepared using RNA isolated from PBMCs. Roughly 9.8 milliliters of peripheral blood went into EDTA tubes. This clonotype was counted ten times or more. Construction of TCR beta libraries relied on iRepertoire HTBI primers and on Arm-PCR targeting CDR3 regions. In the study's own analysis: Among the samples, around 61 TRBV and some 15 TRBJ segments were identified. TCRdb re-called the multiplex PCR reads through MiXCR, storing one row per CDR3 protein. The V and J calls, along with clone size, are taken from TCRdb and not from the paper's own processing. Here the sample spans around 500,000 distinct CDR3 sequences, approximately 13% being singletons.

In addition, the sample was reused for a study of T cells in Graves' hyperthyroidism and ophthalmopathy.

V gene TRBV7-8 combines with J gene TRBJ2-1; 13 bases agree with TRBD2. This specimen consisted of peripheral blood mononuclear cells (PBMCs), obtained at new diagnosis, from a patient treated with antithyroid drugs. The sequence derives from a man aged 25-40 years with Graves disease. CDR3 sequence (DNA): TGTGCCAGCAGCCTAGGACTAGCGGGAGACCGGTCCGAGTTCTTC. Amino acids: CASSLGLAGDRSEFF.